This T cell receptor beta chain emerged from a study of T cells after yellow fever vaccination. General study points: Re-detected after boosting: most primary clones, more than 95% of CD4 and 75% to 90% of CD8. A faster peak, day 5 versus 15, was reached by the weaker secondary response.

Looked up from germline, CDR1 is SGHNT and CDR2 is YYREEE (reference sequence). This CDR3 has 13 residues. V lost 0 bases and J 1 base, leaving 4 bases between the germline ends. Researchers made TCR cDNA using 5'RACE template switching, and this step added a universal primer site and UMIs. TCRdb itself ran the 5' RACE reads through MiXCR, one entry per CDR3 protein. The sample records more than 300,000 distinct CDR3 sequences, about 10% being singletons. As to this clonotype: Its antigen is undetermined.

The clonotype was recovered from a man between 18 and 29 years old who received the YFV17D yellow fever vaccine. Sequenced here: CD4+ T cells sorted from PBMCs, sampled 45 days after the yellow fever booster vaccination. J is TRBJ1-1 and V is TRBV5-4; D gene ambiguous. As DNA, the CDR3 is TGTGCCAGCAGCTTGGTTCCGAACACTGAAGCTTTCTTT. Translated, it gives CASSLVPNTEAFF.